This TCR beta chain appears in the sequencing data of a study of CD8+ T cells in alopecia areata. This clone has only one observation. Its cognate antigen is unknown. Documented treatment: oral pan-JAK inhibitor, 5-10 mg twice daily. The junction had 5 bases not matched to a gene; V was cut back by 1 base and J by 4 bases. This CDR3 comprises 15 residues. Per germline, CDR1 SGDLS and CDR2 YYNGEE. Extraction and reverse transcription of RNA yielded cDNA as the sequencing template. TCRdb's copy holds only in-frame clones and misses some; the assay was immunoSEQ multiplex PCR. The sample lists about 180,000 clones, about 51% occurring once. Findings of the study overall: Expanded CD8+ clones among the top 100, as well as scalp clonality, were significantly decreased by tofacitinib. Sequence data from scalp samples additionally include resident alphabeta T cells of normal skin.

The gene calls are TRBV9 and TRBJ2-1; 7 nucleotides agree with TRBD2. This TCR derives from a human donor with alopecia areata. The sample was CD8+ T cells sorted from blood, taken between weeks 51 and 54, from a patient treated with tofacitinib. This chain's CDR3 is CASSVRASGYNEQFF. The CDR3 bases are TGTGCCAGCAGCGTACGGGCTAGCGGTTACAATGAGCAGTTCTTC.